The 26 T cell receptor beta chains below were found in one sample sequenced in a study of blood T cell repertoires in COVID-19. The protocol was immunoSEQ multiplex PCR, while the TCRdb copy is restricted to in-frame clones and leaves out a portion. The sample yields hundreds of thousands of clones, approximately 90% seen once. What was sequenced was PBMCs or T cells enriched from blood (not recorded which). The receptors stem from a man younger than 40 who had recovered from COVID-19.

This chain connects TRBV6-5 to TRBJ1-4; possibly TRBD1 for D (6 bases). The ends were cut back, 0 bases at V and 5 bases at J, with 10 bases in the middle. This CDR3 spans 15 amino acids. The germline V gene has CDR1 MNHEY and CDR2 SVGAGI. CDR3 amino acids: CASSYSGTSNEKLFF. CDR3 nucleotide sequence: TGTGCCAGCAGTTACTCCGGGACATCGAATGAAAAACTGTTTTTT.

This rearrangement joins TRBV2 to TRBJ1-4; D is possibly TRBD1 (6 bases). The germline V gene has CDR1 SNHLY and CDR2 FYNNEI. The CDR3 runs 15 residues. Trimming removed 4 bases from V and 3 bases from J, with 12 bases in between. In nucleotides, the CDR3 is TGTGCCAGCAGTGTAACAGGGTGGTCTAATGAAAAACTGTTTTTT. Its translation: CASSVTGWSNEKLFF.

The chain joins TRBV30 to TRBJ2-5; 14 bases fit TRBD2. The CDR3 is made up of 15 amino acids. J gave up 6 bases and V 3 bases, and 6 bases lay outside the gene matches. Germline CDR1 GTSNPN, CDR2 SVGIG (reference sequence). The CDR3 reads CAWSAGTSGSKTQYF. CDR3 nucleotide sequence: TGTGCCTGGAGCGCAGGGACTAGCGGGAGTAAGACCCAGTACTTC.

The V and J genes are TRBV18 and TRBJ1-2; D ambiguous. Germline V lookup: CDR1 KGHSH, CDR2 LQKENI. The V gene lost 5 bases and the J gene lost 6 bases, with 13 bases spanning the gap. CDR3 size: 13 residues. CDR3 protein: CASSDGLENGYTF. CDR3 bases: TGTGCCAGCTCAGATGGACTTGAGAATGGCTACACCTTC.

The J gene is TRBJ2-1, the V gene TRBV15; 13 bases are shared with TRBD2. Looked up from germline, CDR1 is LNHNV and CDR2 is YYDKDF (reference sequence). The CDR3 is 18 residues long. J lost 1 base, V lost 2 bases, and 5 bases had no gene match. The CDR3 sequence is CATSRSWTSGRSYNEQFF. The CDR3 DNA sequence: TGTGCCACCAGCAGATCCTGGACTAGCGGGAGATCCTACAATGAGCAGTTCTTC.

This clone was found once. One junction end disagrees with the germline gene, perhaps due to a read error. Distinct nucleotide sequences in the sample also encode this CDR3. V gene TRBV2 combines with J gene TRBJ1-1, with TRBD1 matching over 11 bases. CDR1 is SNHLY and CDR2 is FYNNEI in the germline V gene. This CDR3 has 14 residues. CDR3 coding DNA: TGCGCCAGCAGTGGGGGACAGGGGGTCACTGAAGCTTTCTTT. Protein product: CASSGGQGVTEAFF.

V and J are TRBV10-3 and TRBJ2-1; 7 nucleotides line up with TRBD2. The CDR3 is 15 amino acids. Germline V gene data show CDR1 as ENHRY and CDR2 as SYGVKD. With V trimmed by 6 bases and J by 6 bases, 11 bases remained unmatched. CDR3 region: CAISNEYLAGNEQFF. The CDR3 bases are TGTGCCATCAGCAATGAGTATTTAGCGGGCAATGAGCAGTTCTTC.

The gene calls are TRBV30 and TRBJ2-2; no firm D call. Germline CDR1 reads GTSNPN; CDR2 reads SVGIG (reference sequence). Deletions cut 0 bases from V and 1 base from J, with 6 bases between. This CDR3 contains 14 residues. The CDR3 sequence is CAWSVRQNTGELFF. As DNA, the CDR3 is TGTGCCTGGAGTGTAAGACAGAACACCGGGGAGCTGTTTTTT.

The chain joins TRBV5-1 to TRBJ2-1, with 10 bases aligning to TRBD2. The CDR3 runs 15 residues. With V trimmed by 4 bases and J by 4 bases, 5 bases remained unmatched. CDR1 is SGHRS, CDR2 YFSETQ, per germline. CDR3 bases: TGCGCCAGCAGCGTAACTAGCGGGGCTTACAATGAGCAGTTCTTC. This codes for CASSVTSGAYNEQFF. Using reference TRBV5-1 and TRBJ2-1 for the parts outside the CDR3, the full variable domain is KAGVTQTPRYLIKTRGQQVTLSCSPISGHRSVSWYQQTPGQGLQFLFEYFSETQRNKGNFPGRFSGRQFSNSRSEMNVSTLELGDSALYLCASSVTSGAYNEQFFGPGTRLTVL.

The CDR3 reads CASSLSWNKQNYGYTF. CDR3 in DNA: TGTGCCAGCAGTTTATCTTGGAATAAACAGAACTATGGCTACACCTTC. The chain joins TRBV27 to TRBJ1-2; no reliable D call. The germline V and J ends were trimmed by 0 bases and 2 bases, with 13 bases remaining between them. The length of the CDR3 is 16 residues. Looked up from germline, CDR1 is MNHEY and CDR2 is SMNVEV (reference sequence).

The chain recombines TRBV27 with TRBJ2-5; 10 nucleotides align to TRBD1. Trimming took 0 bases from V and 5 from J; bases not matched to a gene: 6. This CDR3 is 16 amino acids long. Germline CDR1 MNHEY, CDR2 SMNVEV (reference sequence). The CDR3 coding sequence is TGTGCCAGCAGTTTATCTGGGACAGGGGACTGGGAGACCCAGTACTTC. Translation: CASSLSGTGDWETQYF.

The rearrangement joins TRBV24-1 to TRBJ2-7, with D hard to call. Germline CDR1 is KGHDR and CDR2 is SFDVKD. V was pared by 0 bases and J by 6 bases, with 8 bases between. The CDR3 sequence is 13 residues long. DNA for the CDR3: TGTGCCACCAGTGATTTGCTATCCGGCGAGCAGTACTTC. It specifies CATSDLLSGEQYF.

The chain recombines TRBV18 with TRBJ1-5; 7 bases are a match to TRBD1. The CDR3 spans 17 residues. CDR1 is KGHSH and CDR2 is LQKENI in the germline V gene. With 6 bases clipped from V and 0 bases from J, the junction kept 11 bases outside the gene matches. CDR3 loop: CASSAAGGSDSNQPQHF. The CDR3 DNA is TGTGCCAGCTCGGCGGCAGGGGGTTCTGATAGCAATCAGCCCCAGCATTTT.

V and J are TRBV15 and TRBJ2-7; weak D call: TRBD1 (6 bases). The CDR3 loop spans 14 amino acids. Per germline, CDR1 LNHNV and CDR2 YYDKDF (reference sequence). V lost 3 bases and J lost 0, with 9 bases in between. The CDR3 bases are TGTGCCACCAGCAGGACAGGCTACTCCTACGAGCAGTACTTC. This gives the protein CATSRTGYSYEQYF.

DNA for the CDR3: TGCGCCAGCAGCTTGCCAGAAGCCTACGAGCAGTACTTC. This codes for CASSLPEAYEQYF. The chain recombines TRBV5-1 with TRBJ2-7; D unresolved. The CDR3 is made up of 13 amino acids. Germline V gives CDR1 SGHRS, CDR2 YFSETQ. V lost 1 base to trimming and J lost 2 bases, with 7 bases between them.

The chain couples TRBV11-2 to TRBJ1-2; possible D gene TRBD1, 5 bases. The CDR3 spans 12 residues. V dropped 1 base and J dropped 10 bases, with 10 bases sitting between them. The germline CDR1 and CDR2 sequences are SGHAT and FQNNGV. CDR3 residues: CASSLGGRDYTF. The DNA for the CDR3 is TGTGCCAGCAGCTTAGGGGGCAGGGACTACACCTTC.

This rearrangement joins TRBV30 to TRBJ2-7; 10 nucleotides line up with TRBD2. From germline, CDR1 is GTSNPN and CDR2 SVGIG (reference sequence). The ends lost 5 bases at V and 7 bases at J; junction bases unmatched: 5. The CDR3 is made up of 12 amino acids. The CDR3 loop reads CAWGTSAMEQYF. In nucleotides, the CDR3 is TGTGCCTGGGGGACTAGCGCCATGGAGCAGTACTTC.

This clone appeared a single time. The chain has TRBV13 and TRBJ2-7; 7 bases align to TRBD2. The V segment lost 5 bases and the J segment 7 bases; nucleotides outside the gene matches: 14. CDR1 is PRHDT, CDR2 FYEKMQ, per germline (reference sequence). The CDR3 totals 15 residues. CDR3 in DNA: TGTGCCAGCAGCCAGATAGCTAGCGGAGTCCTAGAGCAGTACTTC. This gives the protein CASSQIASGVLEQYF.

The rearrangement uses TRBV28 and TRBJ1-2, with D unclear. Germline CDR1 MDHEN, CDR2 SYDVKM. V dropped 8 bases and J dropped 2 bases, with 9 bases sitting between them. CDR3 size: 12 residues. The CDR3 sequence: CASRRGNYGYTF. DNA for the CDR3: TGTGCCAGCCGGAGAGGGAACTATGGCTACACCTTC.

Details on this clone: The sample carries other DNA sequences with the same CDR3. The DNA for the CDR3 is TGTGCCTGGAGCAGGGGTTACGAGCAGTACTTC. It specifies CAWSRGYEQYF. The chain has TRBV30 and TRBJ2-7; a possible D gene is TRBD1 (6 bases). In germline, CDR1 is GTSNPN, CDR2 SVGIG (reference sequence). The CDR3 sequence is 11 residues long. Trimming removed 3 bases at V and 4 bases at J, with 7 bases between.

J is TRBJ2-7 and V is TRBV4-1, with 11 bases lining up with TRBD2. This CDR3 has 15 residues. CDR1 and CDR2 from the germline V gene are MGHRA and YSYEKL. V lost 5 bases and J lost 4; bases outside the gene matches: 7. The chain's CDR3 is CASSVAGTSGYEQYF. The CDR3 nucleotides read TGCGCCAGCAGCGTCGCCGGGACTAGCGGATACGAGCAGTACTTC.

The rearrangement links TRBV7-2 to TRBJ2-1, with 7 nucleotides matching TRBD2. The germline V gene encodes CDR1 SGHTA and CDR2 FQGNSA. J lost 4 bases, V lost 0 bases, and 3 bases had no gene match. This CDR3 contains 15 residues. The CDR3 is CASSLASGFYNEQFF. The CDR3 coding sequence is TGTGCCAGCAGCTTAGCTAGCGGGTTTTACAATGAGCAGTTCTTC.

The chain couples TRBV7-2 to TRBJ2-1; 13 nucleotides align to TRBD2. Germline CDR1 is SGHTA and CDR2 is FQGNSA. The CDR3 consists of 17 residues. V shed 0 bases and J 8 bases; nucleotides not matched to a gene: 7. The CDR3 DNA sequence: TGTGCCAGCAGCTTAGCGGCGCGGACTAGCGGGAGTTATGAGCAGTTCTTC. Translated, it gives CASSLAARTSGSYEQFF.

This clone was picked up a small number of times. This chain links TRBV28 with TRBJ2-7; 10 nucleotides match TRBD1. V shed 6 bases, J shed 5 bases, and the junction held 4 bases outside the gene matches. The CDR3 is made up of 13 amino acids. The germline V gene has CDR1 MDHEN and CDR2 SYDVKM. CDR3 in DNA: TGTGCCAGCAGGCGGGACAGGGGCCACGAGCAGTACTTC. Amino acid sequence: CASRRDRGHEQYF. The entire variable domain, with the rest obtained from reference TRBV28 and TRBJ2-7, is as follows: DVKVTQSSRYLVKRTGEKVFLECVQDMDHENMFWYRQDPGLGLRLIYFSYDVKMKEKGDIPEGYSVSREKKERFSLILESASTNQTSMYLCASRRDRGHEQYFGPGTRLTVT.

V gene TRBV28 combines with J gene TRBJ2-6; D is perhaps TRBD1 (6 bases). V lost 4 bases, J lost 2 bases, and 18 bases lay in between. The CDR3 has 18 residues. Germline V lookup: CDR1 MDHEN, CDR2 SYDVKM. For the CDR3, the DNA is TGTGCCAGCAGTTCCACAACAGGGTCGCCAACTGGGGCCAACGTCCTGACTTTC. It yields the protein CASSSTTGSPTGANVLTF. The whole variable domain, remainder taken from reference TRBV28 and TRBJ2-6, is DVKVTQSSRYLVKRTGEKVFLECVQDMDHENMFWYRQDPGLGLRLIYFSYDVKMKEKGDIPEGYSVSREKKERFSLILESASTNQTSMYLCASSSTTGSPTGANVLTFGAGSRLTVL.

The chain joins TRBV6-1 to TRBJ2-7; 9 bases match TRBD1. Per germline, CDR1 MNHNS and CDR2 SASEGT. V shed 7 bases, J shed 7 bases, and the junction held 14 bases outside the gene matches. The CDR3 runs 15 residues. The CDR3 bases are TGTGCCAGCACCGGACCGGGACAGGGACGTGGAGAGCAGTACTTC. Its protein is CASTGPGQGRGEQYF.